This T cell receptor beta chain was documented in a study of post-analysis software for immune sequencing data. This clonotype was picked up a small number of times. Its specificity is unknown. Germline CDR1 DFQATT, CDR2 SNEGSKA (reference sequence). CDR3 length: 14 amino acids. The V gene lost 1 base and the J gene lost 3 bases, with 13 bases spanning the gap. Carried by the TCR beta cDNA libraries were unique molecular identifiers. TCRdb reprocessed the PCR reads via MiXCR and lists one record per CDR3 protein. The data show hundreds of thousands of distinct CDR3 sequences, with about 32% seen just once and about 0.5% held by the top ten. Study observations and caveats: TRBV5-6, TRBV5-1 and TRBV20-1 were among five TRBV segments more frequent in patients than controls. Compared with controls, patients showed significantly lower normalized Chao1 diversity.

The V gene is TRBV20-1, the J gene TRBJ2-7, with D tentatively TRBD1 or TRBD2 (5 bases each). The sample taken for sequencing was blood. The receptor's source is a girl aged 10 to 17 with multiple sclerosis. The CDR3 loop reads CSARARDQLYEQYF. CDR3 DNA: TGCAGTGCTAGAGCCCGGGACCAACTCTACGAGCAGTACTTC.